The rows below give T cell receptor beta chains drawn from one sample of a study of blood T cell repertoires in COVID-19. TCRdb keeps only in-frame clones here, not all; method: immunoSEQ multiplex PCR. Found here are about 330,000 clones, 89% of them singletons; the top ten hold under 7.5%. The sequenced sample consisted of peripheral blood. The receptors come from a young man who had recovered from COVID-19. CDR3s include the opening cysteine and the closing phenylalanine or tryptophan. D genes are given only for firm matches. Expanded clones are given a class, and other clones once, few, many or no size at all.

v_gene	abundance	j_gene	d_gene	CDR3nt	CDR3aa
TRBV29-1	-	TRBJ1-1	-	TGCAGCGTGAGGGAAAACACTGAAGCTTTCTTT	CSVRENTEAFF
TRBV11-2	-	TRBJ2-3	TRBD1	TGTGCCAGCAGCTTCCCTAGACAGGGCCCAGATACGCAGTATTTT	CASSFPRQGPDTQYF
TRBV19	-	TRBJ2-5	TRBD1	TGTGCCAGTAGTAGCCAGGGACAGATACAAGAGACCCAGTACTTC	CASSSQGQIQETQYF
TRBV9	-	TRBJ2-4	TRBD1	TGTGCCAGCAGCGTAGGACAGGGAGTCAAAAACATTCAGTACTTC	CASSVGQGVKNIQYF
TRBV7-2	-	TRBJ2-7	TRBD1	TGTGCCAGCTTCACAGGGGGCTCCGGGGAGCAGTACTTC	CASFTGGSGEQYF
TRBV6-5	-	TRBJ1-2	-	TGTGCCAGCAGTTCCGAGGGGAGGGGTTATGGCTACACCTTC	CASSSEGRGYGYTF
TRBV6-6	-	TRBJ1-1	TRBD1	TGTGCCAGCAGTGCCTCCAGGGACAGGGAAGCTTTCTTT	CASSASRDREAFF
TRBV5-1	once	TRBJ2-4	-	TGCGCCAGCAGCCGAACCGGACAGTTAGCCAAAAACATTCAGTACTTC	CASSRTGQLAKNIQYF
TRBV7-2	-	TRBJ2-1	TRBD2	TGTGCCAGCAGCTTAGTGCGGACTAGCGGGGGGGCCTTGGGTGAGCAGTTCTTC	CASSLVRTSGGALGEQFF
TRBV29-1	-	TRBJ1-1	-	TGCAGCGTTGCACAGGGAAGGGCGACTGAAGCTTTCTTT	CSVAQGRATEAFF
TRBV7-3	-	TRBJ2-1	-	TGTGCCAGCAGCCCCGTGGGGCGGGATGCCTACAATGAGCAGTTCTTC	CASSPVGRDAYNEQFF
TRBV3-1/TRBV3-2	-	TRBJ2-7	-	TGTGCCAGCAGCCAGGGGGCGATCCACGAGCAGTACTTC	CASSQGAIHEQYF
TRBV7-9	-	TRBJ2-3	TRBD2	TGTGCCAGCAGCAGTAGCGGGATTAGCACAGATACGCAGTATTTT	CASSSSGISTDTQYF
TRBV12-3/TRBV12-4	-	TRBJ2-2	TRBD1	TGTGCCAGCGCTTGGACAGGGTCCGGGGAGCTGTTTTTT	CASAWTGSGELFF
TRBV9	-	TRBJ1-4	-	TGTGCCAGCAGCGTAGAGGGCAGGGCACTCGAAAAACTGTTTTTT	CASSVEGRALEKLFF
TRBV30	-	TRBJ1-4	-	TGTGCCTGGAGCGGCCTGGACGGACTTAATGAAAAACTGTTTTTT	CAWSGLDGLNEKLFF
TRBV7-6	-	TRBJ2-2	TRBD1	TGTGCCAGCAGCCTTGGACAGGGAGGAACCGGGGAGCTGTTTTTT	CASSLGQGGTGELFF
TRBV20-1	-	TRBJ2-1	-	TGCAGTGCTAGCGGGAGAAATGCGCAGTTCTTC	CSASGRNAQFF
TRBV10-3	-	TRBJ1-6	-	TGTGCCATCAGTGAGTCCCGCCAGGGTAATTCACCCCTCCACTTT	CAISESRQGNSPLHF
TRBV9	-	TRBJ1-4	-	TGTGCCAGCAGCCGGCGGGGAGGGGATGAAAAACTGTTTTTT	CASSRRGGDEKLFF
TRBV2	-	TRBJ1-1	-	TGTGCCAGACAGGAGGGAGGGAACACTGAAGCTTTCTTT	CARQEGGNTEAFF
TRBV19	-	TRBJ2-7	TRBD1	TGTGCCAGTAGCGCCGGGACAGGGACCTACGAGCAGTACTTC	CASSAGTGTYEQYF
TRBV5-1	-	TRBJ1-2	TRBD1	TGCGCCAGCAGCTTGATGCAGGGCAGGGGGTATGGCTACACCTTC	CASSLMQGRGYGYTF
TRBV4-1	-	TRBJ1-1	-	TGCGCCAGCAGCCAAGATCCCGGGGATAGTATGAACACTGAAGCTTTCTTT	CASSQDPGDSMNTEAFF
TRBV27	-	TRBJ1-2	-	TGTGCCAGCAGTTTAAGTCGTCCTGAGATAAGCGGCTACACCTTC	CASSLSRPEISGYTF
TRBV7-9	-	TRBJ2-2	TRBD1	TGTGCCAGCAGCTTAAAAGCAGGGGGTTTTGGAGCCGGGGAGCTGTTTTTT	CASSLKAGGFGAGELFF
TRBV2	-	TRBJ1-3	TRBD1	TGTGCCAGCAGTGTGACAGGGCTTCCTGGAAACACCATATATTTT	CASSVTGLPGNTIYF
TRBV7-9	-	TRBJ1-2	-	TGTGCCAGCAGCTTAGGTGAGGCGGACTATGGCTACACCTTC	CASSLGEADYGYTF
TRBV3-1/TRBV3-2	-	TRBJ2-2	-	TGTGCCAGCAGCCAAGGGAGAGGTTACGAGCTGTTTTTT	CASSQGRGYELFF
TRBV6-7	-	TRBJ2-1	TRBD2	TGTGCCAGCAGTTACTTGGGTGGTAGCGGGAGGGCCGTCCACAATGAGCAGTTCTTC	CASSYLGGSGRAVHNEQFF
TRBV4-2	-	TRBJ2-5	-	TGTGCCAGCAGCCAGTCACAAGAGACCCAGTACTTC	CASSQSQETQYF
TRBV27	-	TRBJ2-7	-	TGTGCCAGCTCCTCGGGTCTGGGTGAGCAGTACTTC	CASSSGLGEQYF
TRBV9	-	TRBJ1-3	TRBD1	TGTGCCAGCAGCGCTGACAGGGATGCGGGAAACACCATATATTTT	CASSADRDAGNTIYF
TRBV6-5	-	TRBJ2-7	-	TGTGCCAGCAGTTTAAGTTACACCTCCTACGAGCAGTACTTC	CASSLSYTSYEQYF
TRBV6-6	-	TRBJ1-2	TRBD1	TGTGCCAGCAGTAGATCACAGGGGACTGGTGGGGGCTACACCTTC	CASSRSQGTGGGYTF
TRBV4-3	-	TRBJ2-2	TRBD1	TGCGCCAGCAGGGTCTCAGGGGGCCGGAACACCGGGGAGCTGTTTTTT	CASRVSGGRNTGELFF
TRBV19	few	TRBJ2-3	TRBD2	TGTGCCAGTAGTCGGACTAGCGGGGGGTATTATACGCAGTATTTT	CASSRTSGGYYTQYF
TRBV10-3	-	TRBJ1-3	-	TGTGCCATCGGGGAGGCGAGCTCTGGAAACACCATATATTTT	CAIGEASSGNTIYF
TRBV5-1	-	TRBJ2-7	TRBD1	TGCGCCAGCAGCCTCGGGACAGACTACGAGCAGTACTTC	CASSLGTDYEQYF
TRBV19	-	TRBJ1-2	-	TGTGCCAGTAGTATAAGGCAGCCATACGACAATGGCTACACCTTC	CASSIRQPYDNGYTF
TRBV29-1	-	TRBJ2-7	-	TGCAGCGTTGAACTAGAATACGAGCAGTACTTC	CSVELEYEQYF
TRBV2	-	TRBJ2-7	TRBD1	TGTGCCAGCAGAGGGGACAGCTCCTACGAGCAGTACTTC	CASRGDSSYEQYF
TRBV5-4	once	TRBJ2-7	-	TGTGCCAGCAGCTTGGAACTGAAAGAGCAGTACTTC	CASSLELKEQYF
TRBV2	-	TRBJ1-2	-	TGTGCCAGCAGAGACGAAGGAGGTTTCGGCTACACCTTC	CASRDEGGFGYTF
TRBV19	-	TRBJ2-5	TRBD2	TGTGCCAGTAGTATTCCTAGCGGGAGTAGAGAGACCCAGTACTTC	CASSIPSGSRETQYF
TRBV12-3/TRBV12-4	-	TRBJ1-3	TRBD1	TGTGCCAGCCGACAGGGGGCTGGAAACACCATATATTTT	CASRQGAGNTIYF
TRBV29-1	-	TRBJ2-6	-	TGCAGCGTTGAGGGTCACAGCTCTGGGGCCAACGTCCTGACTTTC	CSVEGHSSGANVLTF
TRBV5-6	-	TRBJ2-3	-	TGTGCCAGCAGATATGGGACACCCAGGGGTGCAGATACGCAGTATTTT	CASRYGTPRGADTQYF